The next 9 T cell receptor beta chains were all read from a single sample in a study of T-cell memory formation after mild COVID-19. TCRdb redid the calling of the 5' RACE reads with MiXCR, one entry per CDR3 protein. The sample has roughly 550,000 distinct CDR3 sequences, roughly 22% seen once. The material sequenced was PBMCs or a T cell subset sorted from them (not recorded which). All receptors derive from an adult woman who had mild COVID-19 (a few samples of this study predate the infection). Cell type and time point are not known.

This chain uses TRBV6-1 with TRBJ1-2, with 8 bases fitting TRBD1. With V trimmed by 3 bases and J by 6 bases, 3 bases remained unmatched. This CDR3 contains 13 residues. Per germline, CDR1 MNHNS and CDR2 SASEGT. The DNA for the CDR3 is TGTGCCAGCAGTGAGACAGGGGTTGATGGCTACACCTTC. Its protein product is CASSETGVDGYTF.

This clonotype was detected only a few times. The rearrangement uses TRBV5-1 and TRBJ2-1; TRBD2 matches at 9 bases. The CDR3 is made up of 16 amino acids. V gave up 0 bases and J gave up 6 bases; unmatched junction bases: 7. Germline CDR1 SGHRS, CDR2 YFSETQ. The CDR3 DNA sequence: TGCGCCAGCAGCTTGGCTCCTAGCGGGACACTCAATGAGCAGTTCTTC. Protein product: CASSLAPSGTLNEQFF. The full variable domain, its missing parts supplied by reference TRBV5-1 and TRBJ2-1, is KAGVTQTPRYLIKTRGQQVTLSCSPISGHRSVSWYQQTPGQGLQFLFEYFSETQRNKGNFPGRFSGRQFSNSRSEMNVSTLELGDSALYLCASSLAPSGTLNEQFFGPGTRLTVL.

This clonotype has only a few counts. CDR3 region: CASSPLAGVYETQYF. The CDR3 DNA follows: TGTGCCAGCAGCCCCCTAGCGGGAGTATATGAGACCCAGTACTTC. The chain employs TRBV7-2 and TRBJ2-5; 10 nucleotides agree with TRBD2. V gave up 5 bases and J gave up 5 bases; unmatched junction bases: 8. CDR1 and CDR2 from the germline V gene are SGHTA and FQGNSA. The CDR3 is made up of 15 amino acids. Full variable domain (remainder filled in from reference TRBV7-2 and TRBJ2-5): GAGVSQSPSNKVTEKGKDVELRCDPISGHTALYWYRQSLGQGLEFLIYFQGNSAPDKSGLPSDRFSAERTGGSVSTLTIQRTQQEDSAVYLCASSPLAGVYETQYFGPGTRLLVL.

Many counts were recorded for this clonotype. The V and J genes are TRBV4-1 and TRBJ1-2; possibly TRBD1 for D (5 bases). The CDR3 length is 17 residues. Per the germline V gene, CDR1 is MGHRA and CDR2 is YSYEKL. V lost 0 bases and J lost 3, with 17 bases in between. CDR3 amino acids: CASSQDINKGRDYGYTF. CDR3 DNA: TGCGCCAGCAGCCAAGATATTAATAAGGGGCGGGACTATGGCTACACCTTC.

This chain connects TRBV7-2 to TRBJ1-2; 11 bases map to TRBD1. The CDR3 loop spans 14 amino acids. V lost 4 bases and J lost 7; bases outside the gene matches: 5. CDR1 is SGHTA, CDR2 FQGNSA, per germline. CDR3 sequence (DNA): TGTGCCAGCAGCTATTCCGGGACAGGGGGTGGCTACACCTTC. Residues: CASSYSGTGGGYTF.

The chain has TRBV10-3 and TRBJ2-3, with a tentative D call TRBD2 (6 bases). Trimming stripped 4 bases from V and 6 bases from J, with 14 bases between. Germline lookup yields CDR1 ENHRY and CDR2 SYGVKD. This CDR3 comprises 14 residues. The CDR3 coding sequence is TGTGCCATCAGTGGGGGGGAAACTGTGGATACGCAGTATTTT. This sequence encodes CAISGGETVDTQYF.

The V call is TRBV29-1, the J call TRBJ2-7, with D possibly called TRBD1 or TRBD2 (5 bases each). The V gene lost 7 bases and the J gene lost 2 bases, with 15 bases spanning the gap. The length of the CDR3 is 13 residues. CDR1 SQVTM and CDR2 ANQGSEA come from the germline V gene. CDR3 in DNA: TGCAGCGCCACCTGGGGGAGTACCTACGAGCAGTACTTC. The encoded protein is CSATWGSTYEQYF.

This clonotype has just a few counts. CDR3: CASSTVDQPQHF. The CDR3 coding sequence is TGTGCCAGCAGTACTGTCGATCAGCCCCAGCATTTT. This chain uses TRBV6-2 or TRBV6-3 with TRBJ1-5; unclear D gene. The CDR3 is made up of 12 amino acids. In germline, CDR1 is MNHEY, CDR2 SVGEGT. The V gene lost 5 bases and the J gene lost 5 bases, with 7 bases spanning the gap.

This clonotype was picked up a small number of times. This chain connects TRBV2 to TRBJ2-1; TRBD1 is a possible D gene (5 bases). The CDR3 consists of 14 residues. Germline V gene data show CDR1 as SNHLY and CDR2 as FYNNEI. V dropped 4 bases and J dropped 6 bases, with 13 bases sitting between them. CDR3 coding DNA: TGTGCCAGCAGTGGTTGGATAGGGGTCAATGAGCAGTTCTTC. Translating it yields CASSGWIGVNEQFF.